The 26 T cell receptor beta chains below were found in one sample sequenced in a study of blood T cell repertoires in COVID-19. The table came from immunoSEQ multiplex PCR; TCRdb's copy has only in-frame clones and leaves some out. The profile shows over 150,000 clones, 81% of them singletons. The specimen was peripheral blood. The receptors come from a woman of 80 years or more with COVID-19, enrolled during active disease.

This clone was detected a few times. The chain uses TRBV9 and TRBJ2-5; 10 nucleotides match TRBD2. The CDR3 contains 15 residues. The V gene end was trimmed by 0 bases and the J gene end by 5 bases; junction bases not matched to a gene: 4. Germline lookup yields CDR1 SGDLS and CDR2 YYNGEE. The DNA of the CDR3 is TGTGCCAGCAGCGTAGAGGGACTAGCGCGGGAGACCCAGTACTTC. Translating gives CASSVEGLARETQYF.

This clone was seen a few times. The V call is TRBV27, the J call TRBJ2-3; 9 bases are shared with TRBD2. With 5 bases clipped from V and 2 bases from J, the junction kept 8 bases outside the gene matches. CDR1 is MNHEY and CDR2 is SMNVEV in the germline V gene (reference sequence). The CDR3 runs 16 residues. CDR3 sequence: CASSEGTSLHTDTQYF. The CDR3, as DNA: TGTGCCAGCAGTGAAGGGACTAGCTTACACACAGATACGCAGTATTTT.

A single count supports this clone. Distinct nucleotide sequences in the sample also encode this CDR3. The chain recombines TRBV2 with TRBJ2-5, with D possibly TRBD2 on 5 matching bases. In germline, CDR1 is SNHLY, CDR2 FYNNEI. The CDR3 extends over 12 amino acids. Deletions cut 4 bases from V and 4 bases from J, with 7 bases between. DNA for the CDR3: TGTGCCAGCAGTGCCGGGGTAGAGACCCAGTACTTC. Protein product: CASSAGVETQYF.

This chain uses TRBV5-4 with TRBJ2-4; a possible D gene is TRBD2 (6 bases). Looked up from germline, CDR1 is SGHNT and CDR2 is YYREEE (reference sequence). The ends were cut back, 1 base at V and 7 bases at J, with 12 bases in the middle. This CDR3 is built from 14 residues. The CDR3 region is CASSLSGGGNIQYF. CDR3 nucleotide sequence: TGTGCCAGCAGCTTGTCGGGTGGGGGGAACATTCAGTACTTC.

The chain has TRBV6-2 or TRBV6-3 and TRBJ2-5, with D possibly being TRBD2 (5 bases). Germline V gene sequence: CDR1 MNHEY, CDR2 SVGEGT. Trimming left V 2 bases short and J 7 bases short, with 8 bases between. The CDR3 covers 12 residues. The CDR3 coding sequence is TGTGCCAGCAGTTACGCCGGAGGGACCCAGTACTTC. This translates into CASSYAGGTQYF.

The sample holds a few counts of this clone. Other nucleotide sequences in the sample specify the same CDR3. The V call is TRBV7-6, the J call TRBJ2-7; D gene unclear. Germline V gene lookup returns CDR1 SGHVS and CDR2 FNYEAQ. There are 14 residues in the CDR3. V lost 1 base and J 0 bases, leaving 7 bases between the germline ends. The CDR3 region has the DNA TGTGCCAGCAGCTTAGTAGTTAGCTCCTACGAGCAGTACTTC. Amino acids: CASSLVVSSYEQYF. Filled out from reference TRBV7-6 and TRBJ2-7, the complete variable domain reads GAGVSQSPRYKVTKRGQDVALRCDPISGHVSLYWYRQALGQGPEFLTYFNYEAQQDKSGLPNDRFSAERPEGSISTLTIQRTEQRDSAMYRCASSLVVSSYEQYFGPGTRLTVT.

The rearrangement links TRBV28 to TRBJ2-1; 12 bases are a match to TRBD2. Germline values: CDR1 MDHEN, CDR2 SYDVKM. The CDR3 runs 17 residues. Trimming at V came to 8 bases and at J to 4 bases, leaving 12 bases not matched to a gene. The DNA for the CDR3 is TGTGCCAGCTACGGGACTAGCGGGTTTCGGGGGTACAATGAGCAGTTCTTC. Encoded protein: CASYGTSGFRGYNEQFF.

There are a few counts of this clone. In DNA, the CDR3 is TGTGCCAGCAAGACGCGGGAGGACGAGCAGTACTTC. Its protein is CASKTREDEQYF. V usage is TRBV6-5 and J usage is TRBJ2-7; TRBD2 aligns across 8 bases. The CDR3 consists of 12 residues. With V trimmed by 7 bases and J by 5 bases, 4 bases remained unmatched. The germline V gene encodes CDR1 MNHEY and CDR2 SVGAGI.

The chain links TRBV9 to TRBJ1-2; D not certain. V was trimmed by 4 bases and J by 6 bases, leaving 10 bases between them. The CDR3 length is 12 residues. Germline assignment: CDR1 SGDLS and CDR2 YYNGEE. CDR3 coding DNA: TGTGCCAGCAGCTCCACTAGGAATGGCTACACCTTC. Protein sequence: CASSSTRNGYTF.

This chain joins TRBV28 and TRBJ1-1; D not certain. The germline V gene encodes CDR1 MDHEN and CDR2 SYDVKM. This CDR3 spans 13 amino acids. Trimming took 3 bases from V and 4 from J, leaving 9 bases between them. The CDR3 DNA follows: TGTGCCAGCAGTTTTTCGGGAAGCACTGAAGCTTTCTTT. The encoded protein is CASSFSGSTEAFF.

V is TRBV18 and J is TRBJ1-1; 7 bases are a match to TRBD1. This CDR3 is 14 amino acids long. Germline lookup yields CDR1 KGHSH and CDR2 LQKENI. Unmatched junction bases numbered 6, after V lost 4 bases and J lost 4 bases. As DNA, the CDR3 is TGTGCCAGCTCACAAGACAGGGTAAGCACTGAAGCTTTCTTT. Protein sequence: CASSQDRVSTEAFF.

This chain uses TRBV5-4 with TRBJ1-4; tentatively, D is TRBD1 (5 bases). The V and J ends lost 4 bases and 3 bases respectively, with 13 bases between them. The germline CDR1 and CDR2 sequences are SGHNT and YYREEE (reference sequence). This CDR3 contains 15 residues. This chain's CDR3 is CASSPNGAANEKLFF. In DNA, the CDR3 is TGTGCCAGCAGCCCCAATGGGGCGGCTAATGAAAAACTGTTTTTT.

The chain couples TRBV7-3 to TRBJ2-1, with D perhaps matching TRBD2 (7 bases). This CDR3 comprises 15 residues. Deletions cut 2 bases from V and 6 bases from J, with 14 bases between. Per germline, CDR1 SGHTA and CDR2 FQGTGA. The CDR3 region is CASSLGQGRANEQFF. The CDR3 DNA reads TGTGCCAGCAGCTTAGGCCAGGGGAGGGCCAATGAGCAGTTCTTC.

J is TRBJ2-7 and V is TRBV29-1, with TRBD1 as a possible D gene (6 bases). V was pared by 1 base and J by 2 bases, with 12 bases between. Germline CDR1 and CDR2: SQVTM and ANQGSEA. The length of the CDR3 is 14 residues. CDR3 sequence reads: CSVEVPGETYEQYF. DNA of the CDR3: TGCAGCGTTGAAGTTCCAGGGGAAACCTACGAGCAGTACTTC.

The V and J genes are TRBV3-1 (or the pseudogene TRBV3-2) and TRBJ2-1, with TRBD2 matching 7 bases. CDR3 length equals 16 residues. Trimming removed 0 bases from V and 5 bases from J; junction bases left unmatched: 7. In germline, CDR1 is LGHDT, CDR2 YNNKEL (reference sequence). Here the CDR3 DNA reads TGTGCCAGCAGCCAAGATGAGGCGGGAGCAAACAATGAGCAGTTCTTC. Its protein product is CASSQDEAGANNEQFF.

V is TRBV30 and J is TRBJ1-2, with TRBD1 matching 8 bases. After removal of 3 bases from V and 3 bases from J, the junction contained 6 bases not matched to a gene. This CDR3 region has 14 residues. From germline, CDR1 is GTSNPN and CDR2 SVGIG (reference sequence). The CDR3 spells CAWSLGTGDYGYTF. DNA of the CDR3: TGTGCCTGGAGCCTTGGGACAGGAGACTATGGCTACACCTTC.

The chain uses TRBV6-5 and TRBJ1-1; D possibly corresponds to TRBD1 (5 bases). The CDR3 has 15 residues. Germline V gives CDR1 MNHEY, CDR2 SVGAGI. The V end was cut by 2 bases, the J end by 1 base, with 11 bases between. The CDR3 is CASSYGWTPNTEAFF. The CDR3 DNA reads TGTGCCAGCAGTTACGGGTGGACACCGAACACTGAAGCTTTCTTT.

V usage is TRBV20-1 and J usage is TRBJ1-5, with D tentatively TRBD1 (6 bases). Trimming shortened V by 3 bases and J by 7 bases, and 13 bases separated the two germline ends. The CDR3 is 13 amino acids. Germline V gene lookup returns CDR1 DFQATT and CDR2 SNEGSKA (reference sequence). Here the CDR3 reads CSASRGLFQPQHF. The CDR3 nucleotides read TGCAGTGCTAGTAGGGGGTTGTTCCAGCCCCAGCATTTT.

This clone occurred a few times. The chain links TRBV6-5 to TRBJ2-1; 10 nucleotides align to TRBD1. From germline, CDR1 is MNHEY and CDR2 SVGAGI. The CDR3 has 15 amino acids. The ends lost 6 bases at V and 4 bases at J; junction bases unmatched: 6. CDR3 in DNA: TGTGCCAGCAGACCCGGGACAGGGGATTACAATGAGCAGTTCTTC. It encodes CASRPGTGDYNEQFF.

The chain's CDR3 is CASSRSGTGRGREQFF. For the CDR3, the DNA is TGCGCCAGCAGCCGAAGCGGGACAGGCAGGGGTAGGGAGCAGTTCTTC. The rearrangement uses TRBV4-1 and TRBJ2-1; possible D gene TRBD1, 8 bases. Germline lookup yields CDR1 MGHRA and CDR2 YSYEKL. CDR3 length equals 16 residues. With 4 bases removed from V and 10 bases from J, the gap between germline ends came to 23 bases.

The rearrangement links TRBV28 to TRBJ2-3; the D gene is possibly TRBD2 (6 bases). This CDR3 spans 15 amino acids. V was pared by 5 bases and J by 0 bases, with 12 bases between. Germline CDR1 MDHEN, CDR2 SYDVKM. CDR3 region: CASSGTGESTDTQYF. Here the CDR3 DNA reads TGTGCCAGCAGTGGGACGGGGGAAAGCACAGATACGCAGTATTTT.

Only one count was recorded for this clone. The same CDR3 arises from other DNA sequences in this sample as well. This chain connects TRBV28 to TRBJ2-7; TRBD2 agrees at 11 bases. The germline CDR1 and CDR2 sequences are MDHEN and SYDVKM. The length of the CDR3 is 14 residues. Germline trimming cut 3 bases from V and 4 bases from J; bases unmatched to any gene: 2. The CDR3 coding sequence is TGTGCCAGCAGTTTTTTAGCGGGGGGGTACGAGCAGTACTTC. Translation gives CASSFLAGGYEQYF.

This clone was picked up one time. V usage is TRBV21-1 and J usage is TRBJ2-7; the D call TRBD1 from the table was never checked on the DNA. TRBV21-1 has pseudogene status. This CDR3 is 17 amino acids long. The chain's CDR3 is CASSKEPDRAIPRVQYF. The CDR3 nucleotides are TGTGCCAGCAGCAAAGAGCCCGACAGGGCCATCCCTAGGGTGCAGTACTTC.

The CDR3 here is CASRKQGTSSGNTIYF. The CDR3 bases are TGTGCCAGCAGAAAACAGGGCACGAGCTCTGGAAACACCATATATTTT. The chain links TRBV7-9 to TRBJ1-3; perhaps TRBD1 as D (6 bases). The CDR3 consists of 16 residues. The germline gives CDR1 SEHNR, CDR2 FQNEAQ (reference sequence). V was clipped by 6 bases and J by 0 bases, with 15 bases between them.

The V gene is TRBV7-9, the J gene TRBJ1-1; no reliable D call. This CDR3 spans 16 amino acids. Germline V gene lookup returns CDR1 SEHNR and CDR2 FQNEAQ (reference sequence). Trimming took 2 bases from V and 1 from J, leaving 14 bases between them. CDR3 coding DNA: TGTGCCAGCAGCTTAATGTTACGGGAGTCGAACACTGAAGCTTTCTTT. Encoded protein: CASSLMLRESNTEAFF.

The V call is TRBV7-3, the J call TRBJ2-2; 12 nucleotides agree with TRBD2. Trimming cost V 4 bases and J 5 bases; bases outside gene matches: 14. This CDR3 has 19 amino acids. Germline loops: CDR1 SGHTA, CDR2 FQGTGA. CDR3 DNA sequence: TGTGCCAGCAGCTCTTTACCGGGTCCGACTAGCGGGGGTACCGGGGAGCTGTTTTTT. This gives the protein CASSSLPGPTSGGTGELFF.